This is a list of T cell receptor beta chains from one sample in a study of OX40 agonist ivuxolimab in advanced cancers. Some clones are missing from TCRdb's copy, which holds only in-frame ones; the method was immunoSEQ multiplex PCR. This table has around 89,000 clones, approximately 91% appearing once. The source material was CD4+ or CD8+ T cells sorted from blood, sampled in a trial of the OX40 agonist ivuxolimab. The receptors originated from an adult with an advanced solid tumor such as melanoma, head and neck, liver or kidney cancer. The CDR3 runs from the conserved cysteine through the conserved F or W. A D gene is named only where the DNA matches it firmly. The listing skips clone size in some rows; elsewhere it reads once, few, many or a size class.

clone_size	v_call	d_call	j_call	cdr3_aa	cdr3_nt
NA	TRBV4-1	NA	TRBJ2-4	CASSQPPPQDIQYF	TGCGCCAGCAGCCAACCCCCTCCGCAGGACATTCAGTACTTC
NA	TRBV11-2	NA	TRBJ1-1	CASSLGADTEAFF	TGTGCCAGCAGCTTAGGGGCAGACACAGAAGCTTTCTTT
NA	TRBV5-1	TRBD2	TRBJ2-5	CASTPLAGGPSGETQYF	TGCGCCAGCACCCCACTAGCGGGGGGGCCGTCTGGAGAGACCCAGTACTTC
NA	TRBV30	TRBD1	TRBJ1-5	CAWSRSDRLNQPQHF	TGTGCCTGGAGTCGATCGGACAGGTTGAATCAGCCCCAGCATTTT
NA	TRBV29-1	TRBD1	TRBJ2-3	CSVEGTGGSKGTTDTQYF	TGCAGCGTGGAAGGGACAGGGGGATCCAAAGGGACGACAGATACGCAGTATTTT
NA	TRBV6-5	NA	TRBJ1-6	CASGVPPNSPLHF	TGTGCCAGCGGCGTTCCCCCGAATTCACCCCTCCACTTT
NA	TRBV28	NA	TRBJ2-1	CATSSWGSYNEQFF	TGTGCCACCTCAAGCTGGGGCTCCTACAATGAGCAGTTCTTC
NA	TRBV9	NA	TRBJ1-6	CASSFRGRVSSNSPLHF	TGTGCCAGCAGCTTCCGTGGCAGGGTCTCTTCTAATTCACCCCTCCACTTT
NA	TRBV28	NA	TRBJ1-4	CASSLRERNEKLFF	TGTGCCAGCAGTTTGAGGGAAAGAAATGAAAAACTGTTTTTT
once	TRBV6-5	NA	TRBJ1-2	CASSYYLEGVGYTF	TGTGCCAGCAGTTACTATTTGGAGGGGGTTGGCTACACCTTC
NA	TRBV19	NA	TRBJ1-1	CASSIIRGDTEAFF	TGTGCCAGTAGTATAATCAGAGGGGACACTGAAGCTTTCTTT
few	TRBV18	TRBD1	TRBJ2-1	CASSPGPGQGSYNEQFF	TGTGCCAGCTCACCAGGGCCGGGACAGGGTTCCTACAATGAGCAGTTCTTC
NA	TRBV6-1	NA	TRBJ1-1	CASSERGGMNTEAFF	TGTGCCAGCAGTGAAAGGGGAGGAATGAACACTGAAGCTTTCTTT
NA	TRBV27	TRBD1	TRBJ1-2	CATRPIQGTFNYGYTF	TGTGCCACGAGACCTATACAGGGGACTTTTAACTATGGCTACACCTTC
NA	TRBV27	NA	TRBJ1-1	CASRRDGMNTEAFF	TGTGCCAGCAGGCGGGACGGAATGAACACTGAAGCTTTCTTT
NA	TRBV7-2	TRBD1	TRBJ2-3	CASSSTGDTQYF	TGTGCCAGCAGCTCGACAGGGGATACGCAGTATTTT
few	TRBV11-2	NA	TRBJ1-1	CASSFEGRTEAFF	TGTGCCAGCAGCTTCGAGGGGAGGACTGAAGCTTTCTTT
NA	TRBV21-1	NA	TRBJ2-1	CASSNQPPHGHEQFF	TGTGCCAGCAGCAACCAACCCCCCCACGGGCATGAGCAGTTCTTC
NA	TRBV5-1	NA	TRBJ1-3	CASSRTGPIYSGNTIYF	TGCGCCAGCAGCAGAACCGGGCCGATCTACTCTGGAAACACCATATATTTT
NA	TRBV7-9	NA	TRBJ1-6	CASRKGGGDNHSPLHF	TGTGCCAGCAGAAAAGGAGGGGGTGATAACCATTCACCCCTCCACTTT
NA	TRBV19	TRBD1	TRBJ2-1	CASSLWTGGGSYNEQFF	TGTGCCAGTAGTCTTTGGACAGGGGGTGGGTCCTACAATGAGCAGTTCTTC
once	TRBV28	NA	TRBJ2-7	CASSLSPGSSYEQYF	TGTGCCAGCAGTTTATCACCGGGGAGCTCCTACGAGCAGTACTTC
NA	TRBV7-9	NA	TRBJ1-4	CASSQRGSDEKLFF	TGTGCCAGCAGCCAGAGAGGTTCTGATGAAAAACTGTTTTTT
NA	TRBV5-6	TRBD2	TRBJ2-7	CASSTGLAYEQYF	TGTGCCAGCAGCACGGGACTAGCCTACGAGCAGTACTTC
few	TRBV5-1	TRBD2	TRBJ2-5	CASSLGLAGEVGTQYF	TGCGCCAGCAGCTTGGGGCTAGCGGGAGAAGTAGGGACCCAGTACTTC
NA	TRBV29-1	TRBD2	TRBJ2-3	CSVDESGGATQYF	TGCAGCGTTGACGAGAGCGGGGGGGCGACGCAGTATTTT
NA	TRBV19	NA	TRBJ2-7	CASSRGSRYEQYF	TGTGCCAGTTCGAGAGGGTCACGCTACGAGCAGTACTTC
NA	TRBV18	TRBD1	TRBJ1-1	CASSPSGQGVEAFF	TGTGCCAGCTCACCCTCGGGACAGGGTGTTGAAGCTTTCTTT
NA	TRBV6-5	NA	TRBJ1-1	CASSYSTVGGTEAFF	TGTGCCAGCAGTTACTCTACGGTGGGGGGTACAGAAGCTTTCTTT
NA	TRBV6-5	TRBD1	TRBJ2-7	CASSSPGQGVFEQYF	TGTGCCAGCAGTTCTCCGGGACAGGGGGTTTTCGAGCAGTACTTC
NA	TRBV5-5	TRBD1	TRBJ2-7	CASSLGGQGSYEQYF	TGTGCCAGCAGCTTAGGGGGACAGGGGTCCTACGAGCAGTACTTC
NA	TRBV10-3	NA	TRBJ2-3	CATRGQQVDTQYF	TGTGCCACCCGGGGGCAGCAGGTAGATACGCAGTATTTT
NA	TRBV6-5	NA	TRBJ2-7	CASSGRGSYEQYF	TGTGCCAGCAGTGGTAGGGGCTCCTACGAGCAGTACTTC
NA	TRBV18	NA	TRBJ2-7	CASSPKTDRYEQYF	TGTGCCAGCTCACCAAAAACTGACAGATACGAGCAGTACTTC
once	TRBV5-3	NA	TRBJ2-1	CARSRGKGGGDEQFF	TGTGCCAGAAGCCGGGGGAAGGGCGGAGGGGATGAGCAGTTCTTC
NA	TRBV27	NA	TRBJ2-7	CASSSPVGTSYEQYF	TGTGCCAGCAGTTCCCCTGTTGGGACAAGCTACGAGCAGTACTTC
NA	TRBV28	NA	TRBJ1-1	CASSLPVRGNTEAFF	TGTGCCAGCAGTTTACCAGTCCGAGGGAACACTGAAGCTTTCTTT
once	TRBV29-1	NA	TRBJ2-5	CSVVGALGETQYF	TGCAGCGTTGTGGGGGCGCTGGGAGAGACCCAGTACTTC
NA	TRBV2	NA	TRBJ2-5	CASSRQASAGETQYF	TGTGCCAGCAGTCGACAGGCGTCGGCGGGGGAGACCCAGTACTTC
NA	TRBV7-9	TRBD1	TRBJ1-2	CASSLWSAGGDYGYTF	TGTGCCAGCAGCTTATGGTCAGCAGGGGGAGACTATGGCTACACCTTC
NA	TRBV5-1	NA	TRBJ2-5	CASSFNTQETQYF	TGCGCCAGCAGCTTCAACACCCAAGAGACCCAGTACTTC
NA	TRBV5-1	TRBD2	TRBJ2-2	CASSFSLAGSTGELFF	TGCGCCAGCAGCTTCTCACTAGCGGGATCCACCGGGGAGCTGTTTTTT
NA	TRBV7-8	NA	TRBJ2-1	CASSLEYGTQFF	TGTGCCAGCAGCTTAGAATACGGGACGCAGTTCTTC
NA	TRBV19	NA	TRBJ2-5	CASSMGAEETQYF	TGTGCCAGTAGTATGGGGGCAGAAGAGACCCAGTACTTC
NA	TRBV28	TRBD2	TRBJ2-1	CASTPTGTSGSKGEDEQFF	TGTGCCAGCACCCCAACCGGGACTAGCGGGAGTAAAGGGGAGGATGAGCAGTTCTTC
NA	TRBV5-4	NA	TRBJ2-1	CASRRDDVYNEQFF	TGTGCCAGCAGAAGGGACGACGTATACAATGAGCAGTTCTTC
NA	TRBV4-1	NA	TRBJ1-1	CASSQPLGGGTEAFF	TGCGCCAGCAGCCAGCCCCTTGGGGGGGGTACTGAAGCTTTCTTT
NA	TRBV5-1	TRBD1	TRBJ1-2	CASSLLTGGGFGYTF	TGCGCCAGCAGCTTGTTAACAGGGGGCGGTTTTGGCTACACCTTC
NA	TRBV19	TRBD1	TRBJ1-1	CASSIQGAPTEAFF	TGTGCCAGTAGTATACAGGGGGCGCCCACTGAAGCTTTCTTT
NA	TRBV5-5	NA	TRBJ2-7	CASSLYSGAYEQYF	TGTGCCAGCAGCTTGTATTCAGGGGCTTACGAGCAGTACTTC
NA	TRBV18	NA	TRBJ1-1	CASSLNGDTEAFF	TGTGCCAGCTCACTGAATGGGGACACTGAAGCTTTCTTT
NA	TRBV7-2	TRBD1	TRBJ2-3	CASQRDRGADTQYF	TGTGCCAGCCAGCGGGACAGGGGCGCAGATACGCAGTATTTT
NA	TRBV6-1	NA	TRBJ2-5	CASSGASREETQYF	TGTGCCAGCAGCGGCGCCTCCCGTGAAGAGACCCAGTACTTC
NA	TRBV11-2	NA	TRBJ2-1	CASSVSRSFDEQFF	TGTGCCAGCAGCGTTTCAAGGTCTTTCGATGAGCAGTTCTTC
few	TRBV7-8	TRBD2	TRBJ2-1	CASSLSGRGWNEQFF	TGTGCCAGCAGCCTAAGCGGGAGAGGATGGAATGAGCAGTTCTTC
NA	TRBV18	NA	TRBJ2-5	CASSPGTPLLEAQYF	TGTGCCAGCTCACCAGGGACCCCCCTTTTGGAAGCCCAGTACTTC
NA	TRBV2	NA	TRBJ2-5	CASSAGAGETQYF	TGTGCCAGCAGTGCGGGGGCGGGTGAGACCCAGTACTTC
few	TRBV18	NA	TRBJ1-2	CASSPDEPAANYGYTF	TGTGCCAGCTCACCCGACGAGCCCGCCGCAAACTATGGCTACACCTTC
NA	TRBV19	TRBD1	TRBJ2-1	CASSIDTVAGGNEQFF	TGTGCCAGTAGTATAGATACGGTCGCAGGGGGCAATGAGCAGTTCTTC
NA	TRBV28	TRBD1	TRBJ1-1	CASGTGGTEAFF	TGTGCCAGCGGTACAGGGGGCACTGAAGCTTTCTTT